The present T cell receptor beta chain was sequenced within a study of blood T cell repertoires in COVID-19 (dated by TCRdb to the early 2020s). Some background on the complete study: Samples covering the acute and convalescent phases of COVID-19 were provided by collaborators in the United States, Italy and Spain. The prospective study material was composed of cDNA or gDNA derived from T cells, B-cell-depleted T cells, or PBMCs. The dataset comprised deeply sampled blood TCRbeta repertoires from subjects exposed to, actively infected with, or recovered from COVID-19. The repertoires were released in a freely available public database meant as a resource for research on the immune response to SARS-CoV-2. Samples were obtained from the ongoing ImmuneRACE study (first 160 participants) and from roughly 1,300 subjects provided by 6 global collaborators. The sample metadata nearly always contained a de-identified subject ID, COVID-19 status, age in years and sex. Where HLA class I and class II types were available, the types were taken from metadata supplied by the sample provider, not from assay-based typing.

Findings and caveats that apply to the study as a whole: The quantity of clinical and demographic metadata differed by source and by participant and was supplied without curation.

Each collaborating institution followed its own protocols to collect whole blood in K2EDTA tubes. For TCRbeta analysis, collaborator samples were shipped as frozen whole blood, as isolated PBMCs, or as DNA extracted from either sample type. The immunoSEQ Assay, a bias-controlled multiplex PCR, was used to amplify TCRbeta CDR3 regions from genomic DNA. Per the authors' processing: Within the assay, amplification of reference gene primers was used to estimate how many nucleated cells each sample contained. To quantify the absolute abundance of each unique TCRbeta CDR3 rearrangement, sequence reads were collapsed and filtered. Productive Simpson clonality was computed per sample as the square root of Simpson's diversity index over productive rearrangements. TCRdb carries this immuneACCESS record with in-frame sequences only. Its versions omit some clonotypes, under half of them owing to an unresolved V gene in the studies checked, with the rest unexplained. That table gives V, J and clone size, and the DNA gave D and trimming. Counted in this sample were around 180,000 clones; 79% of them appeared once. 17% of the sample comes from the top ten.

Between the V and J ends, shortened by 6 bases and 0 bases respectively, the junction contains 7 bases. Measured from the cysteine to the phenylalanine, the CDR3 is 13 residues long. Only the CDR3 DNA stays, 39 bases, in frame from base 1. CDR1 and CDR2, looked up from the germline V gene (reference sequence), are LNHDA and SQIVND. This clone was seen once. Its antigen specificity is not known. No qualities accompany the bases; no much larger clone lies one base away. Sequencing used peripheral blood. The receptor's source is a man aged 55 to 69 with active or convalescent COVID-19. The chain employs TRBV19 and TRBJ2-3; the D gene lacks a confident call. CDR3 sequence: CASSQASTDTQYF. The nucleotides are TGTGCCAGTAGCCAGGCTAGCACAGATACGCAGTATTTT.